The following is a T cell receptor (beta chain) sequence with its context. This entry belongs to a study of blood T cell repertoires in COVID-19. The protocol was immunoSEQ multiplex PCR, while the TCRdb copy is restricted to in-frame clones and leaves out a portion. The sample holds 240,000 or so clones, 85% to 90% seen once. This clonotype originated in a man aged 45-60 years who had been exposed to COVID-19. Sequenced material: PBMCs or T cells enriched from blood (not recorded which).

The CDR3 DNA follows: TGTGCCAGCAGCGCTGTCAGGGGAAGCACTGAAGCTTTCTTT. The encoded protein is CASSAVRGSTEAFF. The rearrangement uses TRBV5-6 and TRBJ1-1; maybe TRBD1 (6 bases). CDR1 SGHDT and CDR2 YYEEEE come from the germline V gene. The CDR3 contains 14 residues. The V end was cut by 4 bases, the J end by 4 bases, with 14 bases between.